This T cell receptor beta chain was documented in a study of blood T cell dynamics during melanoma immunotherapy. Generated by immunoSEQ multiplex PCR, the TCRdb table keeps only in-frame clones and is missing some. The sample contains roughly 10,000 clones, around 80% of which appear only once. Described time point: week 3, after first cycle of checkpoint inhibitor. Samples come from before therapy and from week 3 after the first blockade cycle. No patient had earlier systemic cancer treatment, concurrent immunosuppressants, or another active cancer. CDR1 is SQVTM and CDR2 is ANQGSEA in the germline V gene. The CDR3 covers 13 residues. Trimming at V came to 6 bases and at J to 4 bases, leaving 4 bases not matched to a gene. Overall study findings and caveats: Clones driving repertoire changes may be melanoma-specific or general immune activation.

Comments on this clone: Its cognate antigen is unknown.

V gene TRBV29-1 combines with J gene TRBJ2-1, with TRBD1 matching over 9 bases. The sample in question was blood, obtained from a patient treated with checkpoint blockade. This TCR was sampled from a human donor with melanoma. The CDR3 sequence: CSVGQGLYNEQFF. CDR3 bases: TGCAGCGTGGGACAGGGCCTTTACAATGAGCAGTTCTTC.